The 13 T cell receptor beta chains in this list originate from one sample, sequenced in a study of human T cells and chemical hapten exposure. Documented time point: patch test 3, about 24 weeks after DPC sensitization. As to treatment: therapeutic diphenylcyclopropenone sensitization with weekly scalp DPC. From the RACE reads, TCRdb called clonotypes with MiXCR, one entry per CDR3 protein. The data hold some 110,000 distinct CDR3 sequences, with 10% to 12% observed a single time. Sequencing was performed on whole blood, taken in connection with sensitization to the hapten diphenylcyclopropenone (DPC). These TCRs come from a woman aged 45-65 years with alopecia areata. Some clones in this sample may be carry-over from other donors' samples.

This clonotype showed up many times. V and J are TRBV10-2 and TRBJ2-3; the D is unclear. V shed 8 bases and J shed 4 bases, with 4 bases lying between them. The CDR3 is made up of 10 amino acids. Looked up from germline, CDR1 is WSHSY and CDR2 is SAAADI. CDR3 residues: CASGSDTQYF. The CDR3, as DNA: TGCGCCAGCGGTTCAGATACGCAGTATTTT.

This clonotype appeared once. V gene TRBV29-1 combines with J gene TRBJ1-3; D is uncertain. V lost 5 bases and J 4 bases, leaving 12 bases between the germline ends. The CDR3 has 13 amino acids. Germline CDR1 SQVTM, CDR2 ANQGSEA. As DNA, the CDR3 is TGCAGCGTTTCGGCAACACAAGGAAACACCATATATTTT. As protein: CSVSATQGNTIYF. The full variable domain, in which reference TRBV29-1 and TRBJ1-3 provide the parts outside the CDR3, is SAVISQKPSRDICQRGTSLTIQCQVDSQVTMMFWYRQQPGQSLTLIATANQGSEATYESGFVIDKFPISRPNLTFSTLTVSNMSPEDSSIYLCSVSATQGNTIYFGEGSWLTVV.

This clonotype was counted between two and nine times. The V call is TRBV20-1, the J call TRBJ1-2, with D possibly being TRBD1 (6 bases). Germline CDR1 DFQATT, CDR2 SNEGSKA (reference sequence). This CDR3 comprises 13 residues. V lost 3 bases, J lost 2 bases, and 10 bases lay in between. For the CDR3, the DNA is TGCAGTGCTAGGGACAGCTACAACTATGGCTACACCTTC. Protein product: CSARDSYNYGYTF.

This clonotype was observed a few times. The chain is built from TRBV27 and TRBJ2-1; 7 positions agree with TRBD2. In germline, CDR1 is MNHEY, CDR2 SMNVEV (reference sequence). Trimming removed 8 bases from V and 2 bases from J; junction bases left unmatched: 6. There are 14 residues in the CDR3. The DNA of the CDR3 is TGTGCCAGCCGAGAGCGGGGTCCCTACAATGAGCAGTTCTTC. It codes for CASRERGPYNEQFF.

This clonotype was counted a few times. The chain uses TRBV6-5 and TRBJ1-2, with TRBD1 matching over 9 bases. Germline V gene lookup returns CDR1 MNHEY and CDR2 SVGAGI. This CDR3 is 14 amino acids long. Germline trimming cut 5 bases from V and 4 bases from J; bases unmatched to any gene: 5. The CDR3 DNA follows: TGTGCCAGCAGTCCACGGACAGGGGTCTATGGCTACACCTTC. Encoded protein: CASSPRTGVYGYTF.

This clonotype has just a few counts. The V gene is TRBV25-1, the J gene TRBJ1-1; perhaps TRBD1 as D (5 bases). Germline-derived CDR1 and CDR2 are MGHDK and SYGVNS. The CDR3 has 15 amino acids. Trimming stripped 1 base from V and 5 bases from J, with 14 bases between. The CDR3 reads CASSEWGGVRTEAFF. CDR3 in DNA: TGTGCCAGCAGTGAATGGGGAGGGGTTAGGACTGAAGCTTTCTTT. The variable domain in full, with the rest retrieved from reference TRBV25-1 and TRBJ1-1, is EADIYQTPRYLVIGTGKKITLECSQTMGHDKMYWYQQDPGMELHLIHYSYGVNSTEKGDLSSESTVSRIRTEHFPLTLESARPSHTSQYLCASSEWGGVRTEAFFGQGTRLTVV.

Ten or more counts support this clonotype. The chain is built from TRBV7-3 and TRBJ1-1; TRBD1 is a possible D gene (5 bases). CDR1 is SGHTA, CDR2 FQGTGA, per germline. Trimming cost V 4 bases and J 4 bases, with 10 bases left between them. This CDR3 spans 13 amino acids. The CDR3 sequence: CASSSGTGTEAFF. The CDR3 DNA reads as TGTGCCAGCAGCTCCGGGACGGGCACTGAAGCTTTCTTT.

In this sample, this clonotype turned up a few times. CDR3 DNA: TGTGCCAGCAGTCTATTTCCTACCCCAGCAGGGAGTAATTCACCCCTCCACTTT. Protein product: CASSLFPTPAGSNSPLHF. The chain recombines TRBV27 with TRBJ1-6, with D maybe TRBD1 (5 bases). The CDR3 contains 18 residues. Germline V lookup: CDR1 MNHEY, CDR2 SMNVEV (reference sequence). Trimming cost V 5 bases and J 6 bases, with 23 bases left between them.

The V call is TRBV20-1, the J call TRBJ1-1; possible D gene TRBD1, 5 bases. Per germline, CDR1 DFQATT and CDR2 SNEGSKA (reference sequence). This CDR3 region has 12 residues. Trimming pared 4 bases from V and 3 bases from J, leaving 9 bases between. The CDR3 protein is CSAIRQHTEAFF. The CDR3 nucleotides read TGCAGTGCTATTAGACAGCACACTGAAGCTTTCTTT.

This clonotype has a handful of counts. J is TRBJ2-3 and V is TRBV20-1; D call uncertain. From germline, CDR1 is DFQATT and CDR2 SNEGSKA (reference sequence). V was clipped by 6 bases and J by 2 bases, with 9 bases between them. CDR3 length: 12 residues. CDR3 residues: CSASRFTDTQYF. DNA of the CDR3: TGCAGTGCGAGCAGATTCACAGATACGCAGTATTTT.

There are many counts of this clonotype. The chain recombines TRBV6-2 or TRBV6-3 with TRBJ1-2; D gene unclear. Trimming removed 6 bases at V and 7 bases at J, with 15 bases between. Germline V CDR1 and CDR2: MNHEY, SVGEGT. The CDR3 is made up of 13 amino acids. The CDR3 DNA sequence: TGTGCCAGCAGACCACTTTCTTGGATTGGCTACACCTTC. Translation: CASRPLSWIGYTF.

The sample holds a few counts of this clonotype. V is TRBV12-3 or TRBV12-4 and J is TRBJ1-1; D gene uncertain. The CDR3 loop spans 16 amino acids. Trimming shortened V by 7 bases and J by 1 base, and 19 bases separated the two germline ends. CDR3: CASTPSVDPRNTEAFF. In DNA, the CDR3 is TGTGCCAGCACCCCCTCCGTGGACCCAAGGAACACTGAAGCTTTCTTT.

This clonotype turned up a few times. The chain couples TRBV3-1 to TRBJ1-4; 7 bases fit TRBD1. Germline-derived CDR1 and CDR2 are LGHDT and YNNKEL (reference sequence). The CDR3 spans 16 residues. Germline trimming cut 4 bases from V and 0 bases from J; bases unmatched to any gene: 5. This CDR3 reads CASSPGQVATNEKLFF. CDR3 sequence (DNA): TGTGCCAGCAGCCCCGGACAGGTGGCAACTAATGAAAAACTGTTTTTT.